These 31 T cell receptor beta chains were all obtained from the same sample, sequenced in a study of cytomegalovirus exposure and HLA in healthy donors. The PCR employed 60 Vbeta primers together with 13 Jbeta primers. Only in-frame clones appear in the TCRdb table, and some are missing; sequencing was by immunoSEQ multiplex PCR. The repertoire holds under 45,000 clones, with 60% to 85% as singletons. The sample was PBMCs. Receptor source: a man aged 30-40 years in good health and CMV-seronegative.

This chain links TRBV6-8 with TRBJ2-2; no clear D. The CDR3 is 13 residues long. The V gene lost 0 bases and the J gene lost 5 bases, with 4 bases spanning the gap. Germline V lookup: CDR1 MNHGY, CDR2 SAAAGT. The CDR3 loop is CASSYSETGELFF. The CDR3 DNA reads TGTGCCAGCAGTTACTCGGAGACCGGGGAGCTGTTTTTT.

CDR3 nucleotides: TGTGCCAGCAGCCAGGGGGCGGGGGGGGCCAACGTCCTGACTTTC. Its protein product is CASSQGAGGANVLTF. The chain carries TRBV25-1 and TRBJ2-6; 8 bases match TRBD1. Per the germline V gene, CDR1 is MGHDK and CDR2 is SYGVNS. CDR3 size: 15 residues. Trimming cost V 6 bases and J 4 bases; bases outside gene matches: 5.

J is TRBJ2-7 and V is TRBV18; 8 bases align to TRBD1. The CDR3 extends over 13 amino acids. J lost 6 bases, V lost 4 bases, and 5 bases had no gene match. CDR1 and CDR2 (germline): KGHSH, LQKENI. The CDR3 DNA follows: TGTGCCAGCTCACGAACGACAGGGGTCGAGCAGTACTTC. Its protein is CASSRTTGVEQYF.

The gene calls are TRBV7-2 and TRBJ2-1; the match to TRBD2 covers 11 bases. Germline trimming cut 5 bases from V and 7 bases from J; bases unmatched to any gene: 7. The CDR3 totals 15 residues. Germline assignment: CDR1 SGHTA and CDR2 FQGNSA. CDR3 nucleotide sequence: TGTGCCAGCAGCGCCCGACTAGCGGGAAAGAATGAGCAGTTCTTC. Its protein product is CASSARLAGKNEQFF.

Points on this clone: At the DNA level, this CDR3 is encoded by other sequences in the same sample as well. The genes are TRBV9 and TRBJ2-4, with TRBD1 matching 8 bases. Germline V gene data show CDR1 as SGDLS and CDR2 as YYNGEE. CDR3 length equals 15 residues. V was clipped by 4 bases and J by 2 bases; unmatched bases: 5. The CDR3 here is CASSPRQGTKNIQYF. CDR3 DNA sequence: TGTGCCAGCAGCCCCCGACAGGGGACCAAAAACATTCAGTACTTC.

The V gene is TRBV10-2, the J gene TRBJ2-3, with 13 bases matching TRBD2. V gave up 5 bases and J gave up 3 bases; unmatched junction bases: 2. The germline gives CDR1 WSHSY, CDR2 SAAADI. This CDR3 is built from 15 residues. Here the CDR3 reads CASSRLAGGTDTQYF. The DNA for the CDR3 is TGCGCCAGCAGTCGACTAGCGGGAGGAACAGATACGCAGTATTTT.

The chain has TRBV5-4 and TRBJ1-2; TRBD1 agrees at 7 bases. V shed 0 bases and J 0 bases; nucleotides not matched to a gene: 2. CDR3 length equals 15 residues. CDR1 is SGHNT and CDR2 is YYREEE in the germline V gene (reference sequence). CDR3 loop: CASSLGGTANYGYTF. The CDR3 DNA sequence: TGTGCCAGCAGCTTGGGCGGGACAGCTAACTATGGCTACACCTTC.

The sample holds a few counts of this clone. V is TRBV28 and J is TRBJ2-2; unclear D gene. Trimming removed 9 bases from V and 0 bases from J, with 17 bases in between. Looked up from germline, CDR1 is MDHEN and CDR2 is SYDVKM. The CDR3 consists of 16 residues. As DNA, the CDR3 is TGTGCCAGTCTTGAAACAGAGCCTTCGAACACCGGGGAGCTGTTTTTT. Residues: CASLETEPSNTGELFF.

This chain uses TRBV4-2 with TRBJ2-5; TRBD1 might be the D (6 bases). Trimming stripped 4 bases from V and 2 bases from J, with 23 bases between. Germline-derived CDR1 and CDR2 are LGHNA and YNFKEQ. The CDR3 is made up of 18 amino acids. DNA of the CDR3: TGTGCCAGCAGCCGCTTGCTTAAGGCAGGGGTCAGTCAAGAGACCCAGTACTTC. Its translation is CASSRLLKAGVSQETQYF.

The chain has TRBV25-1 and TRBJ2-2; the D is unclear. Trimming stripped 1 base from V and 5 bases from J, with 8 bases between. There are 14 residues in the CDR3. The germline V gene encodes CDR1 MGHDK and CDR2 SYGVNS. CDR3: CASSESFATGELFF. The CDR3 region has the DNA TGTGCCAGCAGTGAATCCTTCGCGACCGGGGAGCTGTTTTTT.

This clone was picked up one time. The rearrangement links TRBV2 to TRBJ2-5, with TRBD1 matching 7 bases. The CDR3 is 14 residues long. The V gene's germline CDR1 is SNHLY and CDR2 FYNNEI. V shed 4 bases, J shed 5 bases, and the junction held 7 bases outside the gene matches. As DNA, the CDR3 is TGTGCCAGCAGTGTGACAGGGATTCGGGAGACCCAGTACTTC. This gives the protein CASSVTGIRETQYF.

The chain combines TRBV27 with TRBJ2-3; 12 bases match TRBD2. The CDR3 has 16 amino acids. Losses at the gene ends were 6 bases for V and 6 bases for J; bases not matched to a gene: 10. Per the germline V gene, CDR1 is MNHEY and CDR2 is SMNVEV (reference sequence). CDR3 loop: CASRDLLAGGGDTQYF. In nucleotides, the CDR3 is TGTGCCAGCAGAGACTTACTAGCGGGAGGTGGGGATACGCAGTATTTT.

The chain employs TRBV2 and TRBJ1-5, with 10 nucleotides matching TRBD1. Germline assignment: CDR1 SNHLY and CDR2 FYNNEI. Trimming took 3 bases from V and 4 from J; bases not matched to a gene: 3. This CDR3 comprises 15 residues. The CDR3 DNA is TGTGCCAGCAGTGATATGGGACAGGGGAATCAGCCCCAGCATTTT. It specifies CASSDMGQGNQPQHF.

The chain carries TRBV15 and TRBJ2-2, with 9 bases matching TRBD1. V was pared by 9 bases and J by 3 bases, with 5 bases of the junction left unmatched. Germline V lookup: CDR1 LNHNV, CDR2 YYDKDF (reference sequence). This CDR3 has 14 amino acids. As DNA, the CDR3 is TGTGCCACTGCGGGACAGGGCGACACCGGGGAGCTGTTTTTT. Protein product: CATAGQGDTGELFF.

The CDR3 here is CASSFGTSGRGKNEQFF. The CDR3 DNA sequence: TGTGCCAGCAGCTTCGGGACTAGCGGGAGGGGTAAGAATGAGCAGTTCTTC. The chain couples TRBV5-4 to TRBJ2-1, with TRBD2 matching 16 bases. The germline V gene encodes CDR1 SGHNT and CDR2 YYREEE (reference sequence). The J segment lost 7 bases and the V segment lost 2 bases, leaving 6 bases of the junction unmatched. The CDR3 covers 17 residues.

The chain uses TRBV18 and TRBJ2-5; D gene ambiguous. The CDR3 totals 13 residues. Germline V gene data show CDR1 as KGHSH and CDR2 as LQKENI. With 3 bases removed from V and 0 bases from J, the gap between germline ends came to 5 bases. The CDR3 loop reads CASSPSYQETQYF. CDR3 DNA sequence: TGTGCCAGCTCACCTTCGTACCAAGAGACCCAGTACTTC.

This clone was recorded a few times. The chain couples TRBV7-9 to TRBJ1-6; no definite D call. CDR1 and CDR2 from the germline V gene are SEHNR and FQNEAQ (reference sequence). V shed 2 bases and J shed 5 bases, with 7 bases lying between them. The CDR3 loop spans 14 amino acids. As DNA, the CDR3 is TGTGCCAGCAGCTTATGGCAGGATAATTCACCCCTCCACTTT. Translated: CASSLWQDNSPLHF.

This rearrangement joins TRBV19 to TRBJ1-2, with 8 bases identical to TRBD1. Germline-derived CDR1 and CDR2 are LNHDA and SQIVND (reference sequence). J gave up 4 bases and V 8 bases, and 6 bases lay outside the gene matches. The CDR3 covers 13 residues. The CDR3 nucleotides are TGTGCCAGTCGCAGGCAGGGGGCCTATGGCTACACCTTC. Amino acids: CASRRQGAYGYTF.

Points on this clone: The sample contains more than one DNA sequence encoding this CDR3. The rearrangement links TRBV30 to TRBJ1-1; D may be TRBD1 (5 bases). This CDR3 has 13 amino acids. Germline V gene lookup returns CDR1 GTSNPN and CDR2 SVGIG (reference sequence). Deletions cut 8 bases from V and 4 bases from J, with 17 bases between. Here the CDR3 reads CAGQHRQGTEAFF. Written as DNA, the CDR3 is TGTGCCGGACAACACCGGCAGGGCACTGAAGCTTTCTTT.

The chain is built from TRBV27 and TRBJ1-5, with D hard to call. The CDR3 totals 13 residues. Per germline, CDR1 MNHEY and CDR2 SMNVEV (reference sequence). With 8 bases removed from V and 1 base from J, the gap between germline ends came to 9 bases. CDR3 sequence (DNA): TGTGCCAGCGGGGAGGACAGCAATCAGCCCCAGCATTTT. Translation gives CASGEDSNQPQHF.

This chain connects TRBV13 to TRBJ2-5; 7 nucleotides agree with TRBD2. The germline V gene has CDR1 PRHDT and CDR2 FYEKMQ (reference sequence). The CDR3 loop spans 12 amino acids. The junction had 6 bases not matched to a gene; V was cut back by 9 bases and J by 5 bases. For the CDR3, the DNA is TGTGCCAGACGAGGGAGGGTTGAGACCCAGTACTTC. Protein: CARRGRVETQYF.

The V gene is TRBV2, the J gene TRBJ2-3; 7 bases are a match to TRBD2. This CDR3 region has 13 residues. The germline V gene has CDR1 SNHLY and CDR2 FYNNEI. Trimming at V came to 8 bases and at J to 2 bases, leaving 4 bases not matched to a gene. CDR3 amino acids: CASGGDSTDTQYF. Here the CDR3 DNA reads TGTGCCAGCGGGGGGGACTCCACAGATACGCAGTATTTT.

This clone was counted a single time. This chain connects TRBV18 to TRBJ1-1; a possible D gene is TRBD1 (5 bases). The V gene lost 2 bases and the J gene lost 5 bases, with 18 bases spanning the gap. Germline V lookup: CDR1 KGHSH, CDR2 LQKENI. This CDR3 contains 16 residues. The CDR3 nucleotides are TGTGCCAGCTCACCAAAGATACAGGCAACGATGACTGAAGCTTTCTTT. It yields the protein CASSPKIQATMTEAFF.

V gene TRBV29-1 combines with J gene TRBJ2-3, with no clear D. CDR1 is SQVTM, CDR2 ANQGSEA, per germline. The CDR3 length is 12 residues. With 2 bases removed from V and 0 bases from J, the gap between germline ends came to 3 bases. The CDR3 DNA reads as TGCAGCGTTGAACCTAGCACAGATACGCAGTATTTT. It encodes CSVEPSTDTQYF.

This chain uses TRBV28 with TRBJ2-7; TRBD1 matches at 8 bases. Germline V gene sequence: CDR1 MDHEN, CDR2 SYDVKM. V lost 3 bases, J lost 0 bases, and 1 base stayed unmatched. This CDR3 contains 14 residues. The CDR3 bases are TGTGCCAGCAGTTTTACAGGGGGCTCCTACGAGCAGTACTTC. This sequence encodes CASSFTGGSYEQYF.

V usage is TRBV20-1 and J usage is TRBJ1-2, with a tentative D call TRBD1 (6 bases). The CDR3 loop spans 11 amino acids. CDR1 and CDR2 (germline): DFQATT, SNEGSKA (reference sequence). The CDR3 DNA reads TGCAGCGCAGGGGCAAACTATGGCTACACCTTC. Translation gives CSAGANYGYTF.

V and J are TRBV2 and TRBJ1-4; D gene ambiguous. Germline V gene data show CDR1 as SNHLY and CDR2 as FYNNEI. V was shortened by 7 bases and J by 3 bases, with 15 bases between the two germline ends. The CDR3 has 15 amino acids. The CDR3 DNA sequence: TGTGCCAGCATCCCCGGGGAGGTGCCTAATGAAAAACTGTTTTTT. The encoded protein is CASIPGEVPNEKLFF.

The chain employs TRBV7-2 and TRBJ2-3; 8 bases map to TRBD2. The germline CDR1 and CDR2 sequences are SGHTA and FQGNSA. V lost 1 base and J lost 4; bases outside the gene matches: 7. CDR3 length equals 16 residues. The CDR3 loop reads CASSLGAGGGADTQYF. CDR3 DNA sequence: TGTGCCAGCAGCTTAGGGGCGGGAGGCGGGGCAGATACGCAGTATTTT.

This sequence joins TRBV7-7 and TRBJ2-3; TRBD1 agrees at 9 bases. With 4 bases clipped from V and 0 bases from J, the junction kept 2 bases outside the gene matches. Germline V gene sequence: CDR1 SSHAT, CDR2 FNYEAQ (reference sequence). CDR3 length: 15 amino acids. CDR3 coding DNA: TGTGCCAGCAGCTCGGGACAGGGAAGCACAGATACGCAGTATTTT. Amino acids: CASSSGQGSTDTQYF.

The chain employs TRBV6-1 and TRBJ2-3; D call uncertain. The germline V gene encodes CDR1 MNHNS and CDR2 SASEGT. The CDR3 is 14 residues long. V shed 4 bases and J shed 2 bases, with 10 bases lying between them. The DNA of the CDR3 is TGTGCCAGCAGTGCAAGTTACTACACAGATACGCAGTATTTT. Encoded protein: CASSASYYTDTQYF.

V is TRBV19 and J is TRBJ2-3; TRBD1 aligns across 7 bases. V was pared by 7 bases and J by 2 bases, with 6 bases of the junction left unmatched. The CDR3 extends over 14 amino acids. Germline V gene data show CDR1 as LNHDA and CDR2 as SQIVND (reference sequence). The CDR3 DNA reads TGTGCCAGTACGGACAGGATAACCACAGATACGCAGTATTTT. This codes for CASTDRITTDTQYF.